Here is one T cell receptor beta chain with its context. Profiled with immunoSEQ multiplex PCR; TCRdb holds only in-frame clones, not every one. Of more than 200,000 clones in the sample, around nine tenths were seen once. This CDR3 region has 16 residues. V shed 0 bases and J shed 2 bases, with 9 bases lying between them. The sample comes from a study of blood T cell repertoires in COVID-19. Turning to the study itself: T cells, B-cell-depleted T cells, or PBMCs provided the cDNA or gDNA that served as material.

The sequencing input was PBMCs or T cells enriched from blood (not recorded which). The clonotype originates from a woman between 18 and 29 years old who had recovered from COVID-19. The rearrangement joins TRBV5-7 to TRBJ2-6; D may be TRBD1 (7 bases). TRBV5-7 is designated an ORF whose function remains uncertain. DNA of the CDR3: TGTGCCAGCAGCTTGGGGAGGGGGCCTGGGGCCAACGTCCTGACTTTC. It is translated as CASSLGRGPGANVLTF.